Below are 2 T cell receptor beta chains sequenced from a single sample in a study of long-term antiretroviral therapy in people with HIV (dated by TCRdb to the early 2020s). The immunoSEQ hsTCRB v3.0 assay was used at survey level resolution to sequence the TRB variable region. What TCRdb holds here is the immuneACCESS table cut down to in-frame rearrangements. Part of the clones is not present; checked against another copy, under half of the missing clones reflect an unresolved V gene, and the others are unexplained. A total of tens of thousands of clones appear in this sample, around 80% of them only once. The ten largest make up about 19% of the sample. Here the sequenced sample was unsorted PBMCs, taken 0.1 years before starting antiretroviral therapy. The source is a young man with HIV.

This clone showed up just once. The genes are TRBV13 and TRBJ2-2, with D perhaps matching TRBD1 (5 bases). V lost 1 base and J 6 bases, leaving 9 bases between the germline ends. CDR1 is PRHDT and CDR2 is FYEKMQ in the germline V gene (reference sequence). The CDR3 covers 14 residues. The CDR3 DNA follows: TGTGCCAGCAGCTTAGCCCTGACAGCCGGGGAGCTGTTTTTT. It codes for CASSLALTAGELFF. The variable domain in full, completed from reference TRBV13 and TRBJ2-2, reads AAGVIQSPRHLIKEKRETATLKCYPIPRHDTVYWYQQGPGQDPQFLISFYEKMQSDKGSIPDRFSAQQFSDYHSELNMSSLELGDSALYFCASSLALTAGELFFGEGSRLTVL.

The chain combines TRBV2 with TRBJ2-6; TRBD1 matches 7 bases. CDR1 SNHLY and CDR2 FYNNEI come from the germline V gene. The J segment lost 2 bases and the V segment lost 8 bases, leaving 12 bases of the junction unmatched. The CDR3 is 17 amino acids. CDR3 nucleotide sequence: TGTGCCAGCTTTTACTCCGGGACAGCTACTGGGGCCAACGTCCTGACTTTC. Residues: CASFYSGTATGANVLTF.